The 26 T cell receptor beta chains in this list originate from one sample, sequenced in a study of OX40 agonist ivuxolimab in advanced cancers. Clones were sequenced by immunoSEQ multiplex PCR, and TCRdb holds only the in-frame ones, with some missing. The profile shows about 49,000 clones, 84% of them singletons. The sequenced sample was CD4+ or CD8+ T cells sorted from blood, obtained in a trial of the OX40 agonist ivuxolimab. Source of these receptors: an adult with an advanced solid tumor such as melanoma, head and neck, liver or kidney cancer.

This clone is a singleton in its sample. The V and J genes are TRBV21-1 and TRBJ2-1; TRBD2, the table's D call, lacks a check against the DNA. TRBV21-1 is a documented pseudogene. CDR3 length: 22 residues. CDR3 nucleotide sequence: TGTGCCAGCAGCAAAAGGATCCAGGGAGAACTAGCGGGAGGGCCAAATTACAATGAGCAGTTCTTC. This translates into CASSKRIQGELAGGPNYNEQFF.

This chain joins TRBV6-5 and TRBJ2-1; the D gene could be TRBD1 or TRBD2 (5 bases each). Trimming removed 6 bases from V and 9 bases from J, with 21 bases in between. Per germline, CDR1 MNHEY and CDR2 SVGAGI. This CDR3 has 15 amino acids. The CDR3 sequence is CASSFDSNLGAEQFF. The CDR3 DNA follows: TGTGCCAGCAGCTTTGACTCCAACCTCGGGGCTGAGCAGTTCTTC.

J is TRBJ1-1 and V is TRBV27, with D perhaps matching TRBD1 (6 bases). The V gene's germline CDR1 is MNHEY and CDR2 SMNVEV (reference sequence). The V end lost 6 bases, the J end lost 3 bases, and 17 bases lay between the germline ends. The CDR3 covers 15 residues. The CDR3, as DNA: TGTGCCAGCAGCTTGACAGGTTTGGGGTACACTGAAGCTTTCTTT. It translates to CASSLTGLGYTEAFF.

V usage is TRBV28 and J usage is TRBJ2-7; D is possibly TRBD2 (6 bases). Germline-derived CDR1 and CDR2 are MDHEN and SYDVKM. V was trimmed by 1 base and J by 3 bases, leaving 13 bases between them. The CDR3 runs to 15 residues. DNA for the CDR3: TGTGCCAGCAGTTTATCCGGGAGTCGCGGCTACGAGCAGTACTTC. As protein: CASSLSGSRGYEQYF.

Only a few counts were recorded for this clone. V usage is TRBV9 and J usage is TRBJ1-1; 8 positions match TRBD1. There are 13 residues in the CDR3. V lost 0 bases, J lost 7 bases, and 2 bases stayed unmatched. Germline loops: CDR1 SGDLS, CDR2 YYNGEE. This chain's CDR3 is CASSVAGTGEAFF. CDR3 sequence (DNA): TGTGCCAGCAGCGTAGCAGGGACAGGTGAAGCTTTCTTT.

The rearrangement uses TRBV18 and TRBJ1-1; D may be TRBD1 (5 bases). This CDR3 region has 16 residues. Trimming pared 4 bases from V and 1 base from J, leaving 16 bases between. The V gene's germline CDR1 is KGHSH and CDR2 LQKENI. Here the CDR3 DNA reads TGTGCCAGCTCACAAACCGCAGGGTTCAGGAACACTGAAGCTTTCTTT. Protein product: CASSQTAGFRNTEAFF.

This chain links TRBV6-5 with TRBJ1-2; D uncertain. V shed 0 bases and J shed 0 bases, with 8 bases lying between them. Germline values: CDR1 MNHEY, CDR2 SVGAGI. CDR3 size: 15 residues. CDR3 bases: TGTGCCAGCAGTTACTCGAGATCTCCTAACTATGGCTACACCTTC. Its protein product is CASSYSRSPNYGYTF.

The V call is TRBV4-1, the J call TRBJ2-1, with TRBD2 matching over 15 bases. The CDR3 loop spans 17 amino acids. Germline V CDR1 and CDR2: MGHRA, YSYEKL. Trimming at V came to 0 bases and at J to 9 bases, leaving 6 bases not matched to a gene. CDR3 nucleotides: TGCGCCAGCAGCCAAGAGGGACTAGCGGGAGGTATAGGTGAGCAGTTCTTC. Amino acids: CASSQEGLAGGIGEQFF.

The chain uses TRBV28 and TRBJ2-7; D not resolved. Germline V gene data show CDR1 as MDHEN and CDR2 as SYDVKM. CDR3 length: 12 amino acids. V lost 5 bases to trimming and J lost 7 bases, with 12 bases between them. CDR3 DNA sequence: TGTGCCAGCAGTCCTTCTGTGCGGGAGCAGTACTTC. It codes for CASSPSVREQYF.

The CDR3 region has the DNA TGTGCCAGCAGCCTCAGAACGGTCGGCAATCAGCCCCAGCATTTT. This sequence encodes CASSLRTVGNQPQHF. The chain employs TRBV5-8 and TRBJ1-5; D is uncertain. Trimming cost V 4 bases and J 2 bases, with 13 bases left between them. This CDR3 contains 15 residues. CDR1 is SGHTS, CDR2 YDEGEE, per germline.

This clone was counted a single time. The CDR3 bases are TGTGCCAGCAGCTTACAGGACAATGAGCAGTTCTTC. Translation gives CASSLQDNEQFF. This rearrangement joins TRBV7-2 to TRBJ2-1; D gene ambiguous. Germline CDR1 reads SGHTA; CDR2 reads FQGNSA. V was shortened by 2 bases and J by 5 bases, with 4 bases between the two germline ends. The CDR3 has 12 amino acids.

This clone was detected only once. The J gene is TRBJ1-4, the V gene TRBV18, with a tentative D call TRBD1 (5 bases). CDR3 length: 15 residues. Germline V gene data show CDR1 as KGHSH and CDR2 as LQKENI. The V and J ends lost 2 bases and 3 bases respectively, with 10 bases between them. The CDR3 protein is CASSPIDSPNEKLFF. DNA for the CDR3: TGTGCCAGCTCACCAATCGACAGCCCTAATGAAAAACTGTTTTTT.

This chain uses TRBV28 with TRBJ1-4; 8 nucleotides agree with TRBD1. Per germline, CDR1 MDHEN and CDR2 SYDVKM. This CDR3 has 15 residues. J gave up 7 bases and V 5 bases, and 9 bases lay outside the gene matches. CDR3 protein: CASSPETGVAEKLFF. The DNA of the CDR3 is TGTGCCAGCAGTCCCGAGACAGGGGTGGCTGAAAAACTGTTTTTT.

J is TRBJ2-5 and V is TRBV10-3; the match to TRBD2 covers 11 bases. The junction had 5 bases not matched to a gene; V was cut back by 4 bases and J by 4 bases. CDR3 size: 15 residues. Germline V lookup: CDR1 ENHRY, CDR2 SYGVKD. Here the CDR3 DNA reads TGTGCCATCAGTGGAGTAGCGGGAGGGTCAGAGACCCAGTACTTC. This translates into CAISGVAGGSETQYF.

The gene calls are TRBV30 and TRBJ2-1; D might be TRBD2 (5 bases). Germline V gene sequence: CDR1 GTSNPN, CDR2 SVGIG (reference sequence). Trimming pared 2 bases from V and 15 bases from J, leaving 23 bases between. CDR3 size: 14 residues. The CDR3 DNA is TGTGCCTGGAGTCCCCCCCGGACTCCGAATCGGCTGTTCTTC. Its protein is CAWSPPRTPNRLFF.

V is TRBV5-4 and J is TRBJ2-5, with 9 bases aligning to TRBD2. CDR1 SGHNT and CDR2 YYREEE come from the germline V gene (reference sequence). The CDR3 loop spans 14 amino acids. With 4 bases clipped from V and 4 bases from J, the junction kept 5 bases outside the gene matches. CDR3 nucleotide sequence: TGTGCCAGCAGCGGTAGCGGGAGTGGAGAGACCCAGTACTTC. This gives the protein CASSGSGSGETQYF.

The rearrangement uses TRBV19 and TRBJ1-3, with D possibly being TRBD1 (6 bases). The CDR3 has 14 residues. V was clipped by 10 bases and J by 0 bases, with 13 bases between them. Germline loops: CDR1 LNHDA, CDR2 SQIVND (reference sequence). The CDR3 DNA follows: TGTGCCACGCACAGGGCACACTCTGGAAACACCATATATTTT. It is translated as CATHRAHSGNTIYF.

The rearrangement links TRBV28 to TRBJ2-5, with a possible D match to TRBD2 (7 bases). V was trimmed by 5 bases and J by 2 bases, leaving 15 bases between them. This CDR3 comprises 15 residues. In germline, CDR1 is MDHEN, CDR2 SYDVKM. The CDR3 DNA is TGTGCCAGCAGTCGCTTTGAGGGGGGGCAAGAGACCCAGTACTTC. Its translation is CASSRFEGGQETQYF.

The chain is built from TRBV28 and TRBJ1-5; 7 nucleotides match TRBD1. Germline V gene lookup returns CDR1 MDHEN and CDR2 SYDVKM. The J segment lost 2 bases and the V segment lost 6 bases, leaving 7 bases of the junction unmatched. The CDR3 runs 15 residues. CDR3 region: CASRSTGQGNQPQHF. The CDR3 DNA is TGTGCCAGCAGGTCGACAGGGCAAGGCAATCAGCCCCAGCATTTT.

This clone was counted a few times. This chain joins TRBV7-9 and TRBJ1-3, with D possibly being TRBD1 (6 bases). The V and J ends lost 4 bases and 2 bases respectively, with 9 bases between them. Germline V gene data show CDR1 as SEHNR and CDR2 as FQNEAQ (reference sequence). This CDR3 has 14 amino acids. For the CDR3, the DNA is TGTGCCAGCAGCTGGAGGGGGGCTGGAAACACCATATATTTT. It encodes CASSWRGAGNTIYF. Full variable domain (rest looked up from reference TRBV7-9 and TRBJ1-3): DTGVSQNPRHKITKRGQNVTFRCDPISEHNRLYWYRQTLGQGPEFLTYFQNEAQLEKSRLLSDRFSAERPKGSFSTLEIQRTEQGDSAMYLCASSWRGAGNTIYFGEGSWLTVV.

The CDR3 DNA follows: TGTGCCAGTAGCATATGGGGCTCCCGAGGCACTGAAGCTTTCTTT. This sequence encodes CASSIWGSRGTEAFF. The chain carries TRBV19 and TRBJ1-1; D possibly corresponds to TRBD1 (5 bases). V was cut by 6 bases and J by 4 bases, with 18 bases left in between. This CDR3 spans 15 amino acids. Germline V gene sequence: CDR1 LNHDA, CDR2 SQIVND (reference sequence).

The gene calls are TRBV5-5 and TRBJ1-4, with D hard to call. The CDR3 sequence is 14 residues long. CDR1 and CDR2 from the germline V gene are SGHKS and YYEKEE (reference sequence). The germline V and J ends were trimmed by 1 base and 5 bases, with 9 bases remaining between them. In DNA, the CDR3 is TGTGCCAGCAGCTTGTTCCGGGGAAATGAAAAACTGTTTTTT. Encoded protein: CASSLFRGNEKLFF.

CDR3 region: CASSLNRGLYEQYF. The CDR3, as DNA: TGTGCCAGCAGCTTGAACAGGGGACTCTACGAGCAGTACTTC. The chain links TRBV7-2 to TRBJ2-7; D possibly corresponds to TRBD1 (7 bases). V dropped 3 bases and J dropped 3 bases, with 12 bases sitting between them. CDR1 is SGHTA, CDR2 FQGNSA, per germline. CDR3 length equals 14 residues.

Remarks on this clone: The junction departs from the called germline gene at one end, perhaps through a read error. The rearrangement joins TRBV6-5 to TRBJ2-5; D remains unclear. The V gene's germline CDR1 is MNHEY and CDR2 SVGAGI. The CDR3 spans 14 residues. This CDR3 is CASSSNIGQATQYF. The CDR3 DNA reads TGTGCCAGCAGTTCCAACATCGGGCAAGCGACCCAGTACTTC.

The rearrangement uses TRBV27 and TRBJ2-2; D is possibly TRBD2 (5 bases). Trimming removed 5 bases from V and 8 bases from J, with 21 bases in between. This CDR3 region has 16 residues. Germline assignment: CDR1 MNHEY and CDR2 SMNVEV (reference sequence). The CDR3 spells CASSHYNSPLAGELFF. DNA of the CDR3: TGTGCCAGCAGTCACTACAATTCGCCTTTAGCGGGGGAGCTGTTTTTT.

This clone occurred once. The genes are TRBV27 and TRBJ2-5; D unresolved. The CDR3 length is 14 residues. From germline, CDR1 is MNHEY and CDR2 SMNVEV (reference sequence). Trimming left V 5 bases short and J 3 bases short, with 13 bases between. In DNA form, the CDR3 reads TGTGCCAGCAGTACCATTAGGTCGGAAGAGACCCAGTACTTC. This gives the protein CASSTIRSEETQYF.